The 21 T cell receptor beta chains below come from one sample, sequenced in a study of blood T cell repertoires in COVID-19. Only in-frame clones appear in the TCRdb table, and some are missing; sequencing was by immunoSEQ multiplex PCR. The data contain 150,000 to 200,000 clones, about 89% of them singletons. The sequencing input was PBMCs or T cells enriched from blood (not recorded which). The source of these receptors is a woman aged 18-35 years who had recovered from COVID-19.

This clone was seen just once. The chain joins TRBV9 to TRBJ2-2, with 13 bases identical to TRBD2. This CDR3 contains 19 residues. Trimming removed 0 bases from V and 6 bases from J; junction bases left unmatched: 11. CDR1 SGDLS and CDR2 YYNGEE come from the germline V gene. CDR3 loop: CASSVVQGLAGVGAGELFF. The CDR3 DNA is TGTGCCAGCAGCGTAGTCCAAGGACTAGCGGGAGTTGGAGCCGGGGAGCTGTTTTTT.

V usage is TRBV2 and J usage is TRBJ2-6; the D gene is possibly TRBD2 (5 bases). Germline values: CDR1 SNHLY, CDR2 FYNNEI. This CDR3 is built from 15 residues. Trimming cost V 8 bases and J 2 bases, with 13 bases left between them. Here the CDR3 DNA reads TGTGCCAGCCAAGGCGAGGAGGCTGGGGCCAACGTCCTGACTTTC. Translated: CASQGEEAGANVLTF.

This chain links TRBV5-6 with TRBJ2-1, with 7 nucleotides matching TRBD2. The V gene's germline CDR1 is SGHDT and CDR2 YYEEEE. CDR3 length: 14 amino acids. Trimming removed 10 bases from V and 6 bases from J; junction bases left unmatched: 13. Here the CDR3 DNA reads TGTGCCGCGCGATCCCGGGGGGTTGCCAATGAGCAGTTCTTC. This encodes CAARSRGVANEQFF.

V is TRBV5-4 and J is TRBJ1-6; D uncertain. Germline V gene data show CDR1 as SGHNT and CDR2 as YYREEE (reference sequence). CDR3 length: 12 residues. V shed 0 bases and J shed 8 bases, with 3 bases lying between them. CDR3 nucleotides: TGTGCCAGCAGCTTGGGGCATTCACCCCTCCACTTT. This sequence encodes CASSLGHSPLHF. The full variable domain, in which reference TRBV5-4 and TRBJ1-6 provide the parts outside the CDR3, is ETGVTQSPTHLIKTRGQQVTLRCSSQSGHNTVSWYQQALGQGPQFIFQYYREEENGRGNFPPRFSGLQFPNYSSELNVNALELDDSALYLCASSLGHSPLHFGNGTRLTVT.

The rearrangement uses TRBV4-1 and TRBJ1-5, with D hard to call. CDR1 MGHRA and CDR2 YSYEKL come from the germline V gene. The V end was cut by 1 base, the J end by 8 bases, with 12 bases between. CDR3 length: 14 amino acids. As DNA, the CDR3 is TGCGCCAGCAGCCAAGTGGGAGGGTTGGAGCCCCAGCATTTT. It is translated as CASSQVGGLEPQHF.

The gene calls are TRBV19 and TRBJ2-5, with D possibly being TRBD2 (6 bases). This CDR3 region has 13 residues. V dropped 3 bases and J dropped 5 bases, with 10 bases sitting between them. Looked up from germline, CDR1 is LNHDA and CDR2 is SQIVND (reference sequence). The CDR3 loop reads CASSMSRGETQYF. In DNA, the CDR3 is TGTGCCAGTAGTATGTCCCGGGGGGAGACCCAGTACTTC.

V and J are TRBV29-1 and TRBJ2-7, with TRBD2 matching over 9 bases. With V trimmed by 7 bases and J by 1 base, 2 bases remained unmatched. Germline CDR1 reads SQVTM; CDR2 reads ANQGSEA. This CDR3 contains 12 residues. CDR3 amino acids: CSASGISYEQYF. The CDR3 region has the DNA TGCAGCGCTAGCGGGATATCCTACGAGCAGTACTTC.

The gene calls are TRBV5-4 and TRBJ2-5, with a possible D match to TRBD1 (6 bases). Trimming cost V 0 bases and J 4 bases, with 13 bases left between them. The CDR3 extends over 15 amino acids. Germline values: CDR1 SGHNT, CDR2 YYREEE (reference sequence). As DNA, the CDR3 is TGTGCCAGCAGCTTGGGATTGGCAGGGGCAGAGACCCAGTACTTC. Translated: CASSLGLAGAETQYF.

The rearrangement links TRBV6-5 to TRBJ2-1; 9 bases map to TRBD1. Germline V CDR1 and CDR2: MNHEY, SVGAGI. The CDR3 sequence is 15 residues long. V trimming: 6 bases; J trimming: 6 bases; junction bases outside the gene matches: 9. CDR3 bases: TGTGCCAGCAGCGGGGGACAGGGTGGATCCAATGAGCAGTTCTTC. Amino acids: CASSGGQGGSNEQFF.

The rearrangement uses TRBV29-1 and TRBJ1-1; D call uncertain. V was clipped by 5 bases and J by 10 bases, with 11 bases between them. Looked up from germline, CDR1 is SQVTM and CDR2 is ANQGSEA. The CDR3 has 10 residues. This chain's CDR3 is CSVSLTGAFF. DNA of the CDR3: TGCAGCGTTTCCCTCACCGGAGCTTTCTTT.

This CDR3 reads CASSSPGYQREGTQYF. The CDR3 DNA reads TGTGCCAGCAGTTCCCCGGGTTACCAGCGGGAGGGGACGCAGTATTTT. The chain links TRBV28 to TRBJ2-3, with 10 bases lining up with TRBD2. After removal of 4 bases from V and 9 bases from J, the junction contained 13 bases not matched to a gene. The CDR3 has 16 amino acids. CDR1 is MDHEN and CDR2 is SYDVKM in the germline V gene.

This chain links TRBV5-1 with TRBJ2-2; 13 bases align to TRBD2. Trimming at V came to 3 bases and at J to 4 bases, leaving 3 bases not matched to a gene. In germline, CDR1 is SGHRS, CDR2 YFSETQ. This CDR3 region has 16 residues. DNA for the CDR3: TGCGCCAGCAGCTGGGGACTAGCGGGACTCACCGGGGAGCTGTTTTTT. Protein product: CASSWGLAGLTGELFF.

The chain links TRBV6-1 to TRBJ2-5; possibly TRBD2 for D (6 bases). In germline, CDR1 is MNHNS, CDR2 SASEGT. V lost 1 base, J lost 5 bases, and 17 bases lay in between. The CDR3 length is 16 residues. The CDR3 coding sequence is TGTGCCAGCAGTGAAGGACAAGGGGACCGGGGGGAGACCCAGTACTTC. Translated: CASSEGQGDRGETQYF.

The chain carries TRBV3-1 (or the pseudogene TRBV3-2) and TRBJ2-7; possible D gene TRBD1, 5 bases. The germline V and J ends were trimmed by 2 bases and 0 bases, with 5 bases remaining between them. The germline V gene encodes CDR1 LGHDT and CDR2 YNNKEL (reference sequence). The CDR3 extends over 13 amino acids. The CDR3 region has the DNA TGTGCCAGCAGCCAACAGGGCTCCTACGAGCAGTACTTC. This codes for CASSQQGSYEQYF.

The chain has TRBV5-1 and TRBJ2-7; maybe TRBD1 (5 bases). Between the trimmed V and J ends, which lost 4 bases and 4 bases, there was a span of 12 bases. The germline gives CDR1 SGHRS, CDR2 YFSETQ. This CDR3 spans 13 amino acids. This CDR3 reads CASSPRQGYEQYF. Written as DNA, the CDR3 is TGCGCCAGCAGCCCCCGGCAGGGATACGAGCAGTACTTC.

V usage is TRBV15 and J usage is TRBJ2-6, with D possibly being TRBD1 (5 bases). Between the trimmed V and J ends, which lost 5 bases and 2 bases, there was a span of 16 bases. Germline assignment: CDR1 LNHNV and CDR2 YYDKDF (reference sequence). CDR3 length equals 17 residues. CDR3 loop: CATSADTLRTGANVLTF. CDR3 sequence (DNA): TGTGCCACCAGCGCGGACACCCTTCGGACTGGGGCCAACGTCCTGACTTTC.

CDR3 residues: CASRSGDKHNEQFF. CDR3 DNA: TGTGCCAGTAGATCTGGGGACAAACACAATGAGCAGTTCTTC. V and J are TRBV19 and TRBJ2-1, with a tentative D call TRBD1 (6 bases). The CDR3 covers 14 residues. Trimming left V 6 bases short and J 5 bases short, with 14 bases between. The germline gives CDR1 LNHDA, CDR2 SQIVND (reference sequence).

This chain joins TRBV5-1 and TRBJ1-1, with D unresolved. The germline V and J ends were trimmed by 4 bases and 1 base, with 11 bases remaining between them. Germline lookup yields CDR1 SGHRS and CDR2 YFSETQ. The CDR3 length is 14 residues. The CDR3 bases are TGCGCCAGCAGCCCAACAACGCAGAACACTGAAGCTTTCTTT. This codes for CASSPTTQNTEAFF.

The CDR3 loop is CASSEDNEQFF. The CDR3 DNA sequence: TGTGCCAGCAGCGAGGACAATGAGCAGTTCTTC. The chain employs TRBV6-5 and TRBJ2-1, with D unresolved. The length of the CDR3 is 11 residues. Trimming removed 6 bases from V and 5 bases from J, with 5 bases in between. CDR1 MNHEY and CDR2 SVGAGI come from the germline V gene.

This sequence joins TRBV5-3 and TRBJ1-2, with D possibly being TRBD1 (5 bases). TRBV5-3 is flagged as an ORF with uncertain function. The V end was cut by 0 bases, the J end by 0 bases, with 9 bases between. The CDR3 length is 15 residues. CDR3 amino acids: CARSLEDRTNYGYTF. CDR3 sequence (DNA): TGTGCCAGAAGCTTGGAAGACAGAACTAACTATGGCTACACCTTC.

The chain couples TRBV27 to TRBJ2-5, with 9 bases that match TRBD2. Germline values: CDR1 MNHEY, CDR2 SMNVEV (reference sequence). The CDR3 has 18 residues. Trimming cost V 5 bases and J 3 bases; bases outside gene matches: 16. DNA of the CDR3: TGTGCCAGCAGTCCACTGACAGGGATTAGCGGGAGTAAAGAGACCCAGTACTTC. Its translation: CASSPLTGISGSKETQYF.